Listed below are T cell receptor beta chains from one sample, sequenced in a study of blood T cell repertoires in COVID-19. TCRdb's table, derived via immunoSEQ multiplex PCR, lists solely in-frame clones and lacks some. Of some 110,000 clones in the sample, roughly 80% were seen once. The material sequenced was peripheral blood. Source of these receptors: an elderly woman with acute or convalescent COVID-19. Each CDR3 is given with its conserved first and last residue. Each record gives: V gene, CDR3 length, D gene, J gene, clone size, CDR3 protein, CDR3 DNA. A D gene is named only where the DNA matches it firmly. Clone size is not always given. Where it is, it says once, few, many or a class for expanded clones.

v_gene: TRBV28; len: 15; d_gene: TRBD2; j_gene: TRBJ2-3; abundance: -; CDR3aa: CASSPRGRAKDTQYF; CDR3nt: TGTGCCAGCAGTCCTCGAGGGAGGGCCAAAGATACGCAGTATTTT
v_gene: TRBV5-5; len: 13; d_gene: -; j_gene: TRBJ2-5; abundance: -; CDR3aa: CASSLARQETQYF; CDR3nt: TGTGCCAGCAGCTTGGCTCGGCAAGAGACCCAGTACTTC
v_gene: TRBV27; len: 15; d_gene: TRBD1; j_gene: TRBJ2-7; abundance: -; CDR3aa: CASSLAGTASIEQYF; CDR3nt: TGTGCCAGCAGTTTGGCCGGGACAGCCAGCATCGAGCAGTACTTC
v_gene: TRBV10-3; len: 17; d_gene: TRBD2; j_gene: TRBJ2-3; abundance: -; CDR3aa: CAISVGTSGDKRYTQYF; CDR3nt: TGTGCCATCAGTGTAGGGACTAGCGGAGACAAACGGTATACGCAGTATTTT
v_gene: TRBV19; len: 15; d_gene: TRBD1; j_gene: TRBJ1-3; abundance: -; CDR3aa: CASSIQTGSGNTIYF; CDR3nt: TGTGCCAGTAGTATACAGACAGGGTCTGGAAACACCATATATTTT
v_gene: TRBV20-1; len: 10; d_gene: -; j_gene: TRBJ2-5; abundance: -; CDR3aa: CSALQETQYF; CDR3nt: TGCAGTGCCTTACAAGAGACCCAGTACTTC
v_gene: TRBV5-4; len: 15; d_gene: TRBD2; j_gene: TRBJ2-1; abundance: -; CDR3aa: CASSFTSGLYNEQFF; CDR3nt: TGTGCCAGCAGCTTCACTAGCGGCCTCTACAATGAGCAGTTCTTC
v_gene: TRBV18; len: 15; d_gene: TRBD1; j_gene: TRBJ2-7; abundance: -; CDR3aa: CASSPSWGQEYEQYF; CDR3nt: TGTGCCAGCTCACCCTCGTGGGGACAGGAATACGAGCAGTACTTC
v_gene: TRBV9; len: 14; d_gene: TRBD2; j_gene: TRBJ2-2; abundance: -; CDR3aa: CASEREGNTGELFF; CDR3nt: TGTGCCAGTGAGCGGGAGGGGAACACCGGGGAGCTGTTTTTT
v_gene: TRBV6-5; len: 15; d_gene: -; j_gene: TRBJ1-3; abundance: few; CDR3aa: CASTDATVFGNTIYF; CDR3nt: TGTGCCAGCACCGATGCGACAGTTTTTGGAAACACCATATATTTT
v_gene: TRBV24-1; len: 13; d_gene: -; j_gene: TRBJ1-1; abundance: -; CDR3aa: CATSDLQQGEAFF; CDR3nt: TGTGCCACCAGTGATTTGCAACAGGGTGAAGCTTTCTTT
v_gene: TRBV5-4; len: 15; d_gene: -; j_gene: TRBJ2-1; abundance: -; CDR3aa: CASSYTLPSVNEQFF; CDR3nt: TGTGCCAGCAGCTATACCCTCCCCAGCGTAAATGAGCAGTTCTTC
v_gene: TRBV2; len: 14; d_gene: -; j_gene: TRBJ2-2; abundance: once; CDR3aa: CATRGGGGTGELFF; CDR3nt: TGTGCCACCCGTGGGGGAGGGGGCACCGGGGAGCTGTTTTTT
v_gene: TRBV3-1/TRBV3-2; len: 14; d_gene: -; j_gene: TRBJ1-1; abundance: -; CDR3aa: CASSPRRGGTEAFF; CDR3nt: TGTGCCAGCAGCCCTCGCAGGGGTGGGACTGAAGCTTTCTTT